The 26 T cell receptor beta chains in this list originate from one sample, sequenced in a study of OX40 agonist ivuxolimab in advanced cancers. Using immunoSEQ multiplex PCR, the repertoire was profiled, and TCRdb retains in-frame clones only, with some absent. Of fewer than 85,000 clones in the sample, 80% to 95% are singletons; the top ten hold 0.5% to 0.6%. Here the sequenced sample was CD4+ or CD8+ T cells sorted from blood, taken in a trial of the OX40 agonist ivuxolimab. The receptors originated from an adult with an advanced solid tumor such as melanoma, head and neck, liver or kidney cancer.

V gene TRBV6-4 combines with J gene TRBJ2-5; 11 bases map to TRBD2. The CDR3 sequence is 15 residues long. Germline V gene sequence: CDR1 MRHNA, CDR2 SNTAGT. The trim removed 3 bases at V and 5 bases at J, leaving 5 bases unmatched. CDR3: CASSDSGRAGETQYF. The CDR3 nucleotides are TGTGCCAGCAGTGATAGCGGGAGGGCCGGGGAGACCCAGTACTTC.

This clone appeared once. The chain uses TRBV5-1 and TRBJ2-3; D ambiguous. Per germline, CDR1 SGHRS and CDR2 YFSETQ. The CDR3 covers 12 residues. Trimming removed 1 base from V and 3 bases from J, with 3 bases in between. The CDR3 bases are TGCGCCAGCAGCTTGTCGACAGATACGCAGTATTTT. It yields the protein CASSLSTDTQYF.

V usage is TRBV7-2 and J usage is TRBJ2-7; 9 bases fit TRBD1. The V gene's germline CDR1 is SGHTA and CDR2 FQGNSA. V was pared by 0 bases and J by 2 bases, with 2 bases of the junction left unmatched. The CDR3 has 15 residues. CDR3 protein: CASSLAGTGTYEQYF. CDR3 bases: TGTGCCAGCAGCTTAGCAGGGACAGGGACCTACGAGCAGTACTTC.

This chain joins TRBV4-2 and TRBJ2-5, with a tentative D call TRBD1 (6 bases). Trimming stripped 3 bases from V and 4 bases from J, with 18 bases between. The CDR3 has 16 amino acids. CDR1 is LGHNA and CDR2 is YNFKEQ in the germline V gene. In DNA form, the CDR3 reads TGTGCCAGCAGCCAGGTCACAGGGACAATCCCAGAGACCCAGTACTTC. This codes for CASSQVTGTIPETQYF.

The chain joins TRBV6-6 to TRBJ1-4; D is unresolved. Germline assignment: CDR1 MNHNY and CDR2 SVGAGI (reference sequence). The V and J ends lost 4 bases and 0 bases respectively, with 3 bases between them. The CDR3 spans 13 residues. CDR3 in amino acids: CASSSPTNEKLFF. The CDR3 nucleotides read TGTGCCAGCAGTTCCCCAACTAATGAAAAACTGTTTTTT.

This rearrangement joins TRBV30 to TRBJ1-2, with no clear D. Trimming removed 6 bases from V and 2 bases from J, with 13 bases in between. Germline CDR1 and CDR2: GTSNPN and SVGIG (reference sequence). The CDR3 spans 13 residues. The chain's CDR3 is CACAKEVNYGYTF. CDR3 nucleotides: TGTGCCTGTGCAAAGGAAGTCAACTATGGCTACACCTTC.

This clone appeared a single time. CDR3 nucleotides: TGTGCCAGCAGCAGAGGTGTAAACACCGGGGAGCTGTTTTTT. Translation: CASSRGVNTGELFF. The J gene is TRBJ2-2, the V gene TRBV11-3, with D uncertain. V shed 5 bases and J shed 2 bases, with 9 bases lying between them. CDR3 length: 14 amino acids. CDR1 and CDR2 from the germline V gene are SGHNT and YENEEA.

V is TRBV4-1 and J is TRBJ2-2; D is undetermined. CDR1 and CDR2 from the germline V gene are MGHRA and YSYEKL. The CDR3 sequence is 17 residues long. V lost 0 bases to trimming and J lost 5 bases, with 16 bases between them. CDR3 coding DNA: TGCGCCAGCAGCCAAGAAATTCCAGTGGCTAGAACCGGGGAGCTGTTTTTT. It translates to CASSQEIPVARTGELFF.

This clone was detected only once. V gene TRBV7-2 combines with J gene TRBJ2-3; D uncertain. V lost 5 bases and J lost 2, with 14 bases in between. The CDR3 covers 15 residues. From germline, CDR1 is SGHTA and CDR2 FQGNSA. DNA for the CDR3: TGTGCCAGCAGCCGGGCCGGGCGGACCACAGATACGCAGTATTTT. Protein sequence: CASSRAGRTTDTQYF.

V gene TRBV30 combines with J gene TRBJ1-5; 10 bases match TRBD1. V shed 3 bases, J shed 6 bases, and the junction held 8 bases outside the gene matches. Germline-derived CDR1 and CDR2 are GTSNPN and SVGIG (reference sequence). The CDR3 extends over 15 amino acids. The CDR3 loop reads CAWSGDRGPGQPQHF. In DNA, the CDR3 is TGTGCCTGGAGCGGTGACAGGGGGCCTGGTCAGCCCCAGCATTTT.

This clone was seen a single time. The rearrangement uses TRBV7-2 and TRBJ2-3; D gene unclear. Trimming left V 2 bases short and J 5 bases short, with 2 bases between. Germline CDR1 reads SGHTA; CDR2 reads FQGNSA. This CDR3 is built from 11 residues. The CDR3 here is CASSLLDTQYF. The CDR3 DNA sequence: TGTGCCAGCAGCTTACTAGATACGCAGTATTTT.

V is TRBV5-1 and J is TRBJ1-2; 8 bases align to TRBD1. Germline V gene lookup returns CDR1 SGHRS and CDR2 YFSETQ. The CDR3 consists of 15 residues. With V trimmed by 0 bases and J by 8 bases, 9 bases remained unmatched. Here the CDR3 reads CASSLDGQGVQGYTF. The CDR3 bases are TGCGCCAGCAGCTTGGACGGACAGGGCGTACAGGGCTACACCTTC.

With regard to this clone: Within the sample, other DNA sequences also encode this same CDR3. The chain links TRBV7-2 to TRBJ1-1; no reliable D call. This CDR3 spans 13 amino acids. Germline assignment: CDR1 SGHTA and CDR2 FQGNSA. V gave up 2 bases and J gave up 1 base, with 5 bases separating them. CDR3 amino acids: CASSLTENTEAFF. In DNA form, the CDR3 reads TGTGCCAGCAGCTTAACGGAGAACACTGAAGCTTTCTTT.

The chain joins TRBV19 to TRBJ1-1, with D maybe TRBD1 (5 bases). Germline-derived CDR1 and CDR2 are LNHDA and SQIVND (reference sequence). The CDR3 loop spans 15 amino acids. The V end lost 3 bases, the J end lost 5 bases, and 16 bases lay between the germline ends. DNA for the CDR3: TGTGCCAGTAGTATTTCAAGAGGGGCGAGTACTGAAGCTTTCTTT. Protein sequence: CASSISRGASTEAFF.

This clone was found once. The V gene is TRBV5-1, the J gene TRBJ2-7, with unresolved D. Germline V gene lookup returns CDR1 SGHRS and CDR2 YFSETQ. The V gene lost 2 bases and the J gene lost 2 bases, with 11 bases spanning the gap. This CDR3 is built from 14 residues. The CDR3 loop is CASSFLSGAYEQYF. As DNA, the CDR3 is TGCGCCAGCAGCTTTTTATCCGGCGCCTACGAGCAGTACTTC.

The chain carries TRBV19 and TRBJ1-1; 7 nucleotides agree with TRBD1. Germline-derived CDR1 and CDR2 are LNHDA and SQIVND (reference sequence). CDR3 size: 17 residues. V trimming: 10 bases; J trimming: 1 base; junction bases outside the gene matches: 18. This CDR3 is CAKSTGDIPWENTEAFF. CDR3 coding DNA: TGTGCCAAGTCTACAGGGGACATTCCCTGGGAGAACACTGAAGCTTTCTTT. The entire variable domain, with the rest obtained from reference TRBV19 and TRBJ1-1, is as follows: DGGITQSPKYLFRKEGQNVTLSCEQNLNHDAMYWYRQDPGQGLRLIYYSQIVNDFQKGDIAEGYSVSREKKESFPLTVTSAQKNPTAFYLCAKSTGDIPWENTEAFFGQGTRLTVV.

V gene TRBV19 combines with J gene TRBJ2-1; no reliable D call. The CDR3 runs 14 residues. Trimming removed 3 bases at V and 0 bases at J, with 6 bases between. In germline, CDR1 is LNHDA, CDR2 SQIVND (reference sequence). This chain's CDR3 is CASSIGSSYNEQFF. The CDR3 coding sequence is TGTGCCAGTAGTATCGGAAGCTCCTACAATGAGCAGTTCTTC.

This rearrangement joins TRBV29-1 to TRBJ2-5, with 8 bases lining up with TRBD1. The V gene end was trimmed by 3 bases and the J gene end by 5 bases; junction bases not matched to a gene: 5. The germline V gene has CDR1 SQVTM and CDR2 ANQGSEA. The CDR3 sequence is 13 residues long. CDR3 coding DNA: TGCAGCGTTGATCAGGGGGCCCCCGAGACCCAGTACTTC. This encodes CSVDQGAPETQYF.

This clone has just one count. The rearrangement joins TRBV6-1 to TRBJ1-2, with a tentative D call TRBD1 (5 bases). Trimming took 2 bases from V and 1 from J, leaving 14 bases between them. Germline V gives CDR1 MNHNS, CDR2 SASEGT. The CDR3 is 16 residues long. This CDR3 reads CASSEPGNPFNYGYTF. CDR3 coding DNA: TGTGCCAGCAGTGAACCAGGGAACCCTTTTAACTATGGCTACACCTTC.

V and J are TRBV5-1 and TRBJ1-1, with a weak D call TRBD1 (6 bases). V dropped 2 bases and J dropped 1 base, with 9 bases sitting between them. The CDR3 sequence is 14 residues long. Per the germline V gene, CDR1 is SGHRS and CDR2 is YFSETQ. For the CDR3, the DNA is TGCGCCAGCAGCTTCGAAGGGGGGAACACTGAAGCTTTCTTT. This translates into CASSFEGGNTEAFF.

The genes are TRBV9 and TRBJ2-3; 9 positions agree with TRBD2. Per the germline V gene, CDR1 is SGDLS and CDR2 is YYNGEE. The ends lost 0 bases at V and 11 bases at J; junction bases unmatched: 10. The CDR3 runs 15 residues. CDR3 bases: TGTGCCAGCAGCGTAGAGGCTAGCGGGATGGGGGGGCAGTATTTT. It specifies CASSVEASGMGGQYF.

The chain is built from TRBV15 and TRBJ1-1, with 7 nucleotides matching TRBD1. Germline trimming cut 0 bases from V and 5 bases from J; bases unmatched to any gene: 15. Germline lookup yields CDR1 LNHNV and CDR2 YYDKDF (reference sequence). This CDR3 spans 18 amino acids. CDR3 region: CATSRDRQGVSRGTEAFF. The DNA of the CDR3 is TGTGCCACCAGCAGAGATAGGCAGGGGGTTAGTCGTGGTACTGAAGCTTTCTTT.

The rearrangement links TRBV27 to TRBJ2-7, with 10 bases matching TRBD2. After removal of 6 bases from V and 0 bases from J, the junction contained 14 bases not matched to a gene. The germline V gene has CDR1 MNHEY and CDR2 SMNVEV (reference sequence). The CDR3 is 18 residues long. This CDR3 reads CASSRGGLAPNFSYEQYF. For the CDR3, the DNA is TGTGCCAGCAGCCGGGGGGGACTAGCGCCCAACTTCTCCTACGAGCAGTACTTC.

This chain joins TRBV28 and TRBJ1-2; D uncertain. There are 14 residues in the CDR3. Germline V CDR1 and CDR2: MDHEN, SYDVKM. The V end was cut by 3 bases, the J end by 0 bases, with 8 bases between. This chain's CDR3 is CASSLGNTNYGYTF. CDR3 in DNA: TGTGCCAGCAGTTTGGGGAATACTAACTATGGCTACACCTTC.

The chain employs TRBV28 and TRBJ2-6, with D possibly being TRBD1 (5 bases). This CDR3 is built from 16 residues. Trimming stripped 2 bases from V and 1 base from J, with 9 bases between. The germline V gene has CDR1 MDHEN and CDR2 SYDVKM. The CDR3 DNA is TGTGCCAGCAGTTTACCAGGGCTATCTGGGGCCAACGTCCTGACTTTC. It translates to CASSLPGLSGANVLTF.

This chain links TRBV7-2 with TRBJ2-7, with TRBD1 matching over 8 bases. Germline V gene lookup returns CDR1 SGHTA and CDR2 FQGNSA. V dropped 4 bases and J dropped 3; count of bases not matched to a gene: 8. The CDR3 length is 15 residues. The CDR3 loop reads CASSSPDRVIYEQYF. The CDR3 bases are TGTGCCAGCAGCTCCCCGGACAGGGTAATCTACGAGCAGTACTTC.